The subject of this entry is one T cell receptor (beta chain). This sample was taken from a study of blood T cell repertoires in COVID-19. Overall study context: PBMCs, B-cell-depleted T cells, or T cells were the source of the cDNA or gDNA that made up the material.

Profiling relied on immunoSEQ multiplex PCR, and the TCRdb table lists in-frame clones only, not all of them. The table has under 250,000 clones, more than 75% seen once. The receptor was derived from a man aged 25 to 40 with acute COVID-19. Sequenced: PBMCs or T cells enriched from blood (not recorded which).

The CDR3 nucleotides are TGTGCCAGCAGTTTAGCGCACCGGGACGAGCAGTACTTC. Translated: CASSLAHRDEQYF. The genes are TRBV12-3 or TRBV12-4 and TRBJ2-7, with unresolved D. The CDR3 totals 13 residues. The V end lost 0 bases, the J end lost 5 bases, and 8 bases lay between the germline ends.